This T cell receptor beta chain stems from a study of blood T cell repertoires in COVID-19. Study as a whole: From the United States, Italy and Spain came samples of acute and convalescent COVID-19. T cells, B-cell-depleted T cells, or PBMCs provided the cDNA or gDNA that served as material.

Only in-frame clones appear in the TCRdb table, and some are missing; sequencing was by immunoSEQ multiplex PCR. The data show about 170,000 clones, with under 90% seen just once and approximately 14% held by the top ten. Germline V gene sequence: CDR1 MDHEN, CDR2 SYDVKM. This CDR3 region has 14 residues. The V and J ends lost 6 bases and 2 bases, in that order; junction bases with no gene match: 7. The sequence derives from a woman aged 70-85 years with COVID-19, enrolled during active disease. The chain joins TRBV28 to TRBJ2-7; 7 bases are shared with TRBD1. The sequenced sample was peripheral blood. CDR3 residues: CASRTPTGTYEQYF. The CDR3, as DNA: TGTGCCAGCAGAACCCCGACAGGGACCTACGAGCAGTACTTC. Looking up the rest from reference TRBV28 and TRBJ2-7 gives the full variable domain: DVKVTQSSRYLVKRTGEKVFLECVQDMDHENMFWYRQDPGLGLRLIYFSYDVKMKEKGDIPEGYSVSREKKERFSLILESASTNQTSMYLCASRTPTGTYEQYFGPGTRLTVT.